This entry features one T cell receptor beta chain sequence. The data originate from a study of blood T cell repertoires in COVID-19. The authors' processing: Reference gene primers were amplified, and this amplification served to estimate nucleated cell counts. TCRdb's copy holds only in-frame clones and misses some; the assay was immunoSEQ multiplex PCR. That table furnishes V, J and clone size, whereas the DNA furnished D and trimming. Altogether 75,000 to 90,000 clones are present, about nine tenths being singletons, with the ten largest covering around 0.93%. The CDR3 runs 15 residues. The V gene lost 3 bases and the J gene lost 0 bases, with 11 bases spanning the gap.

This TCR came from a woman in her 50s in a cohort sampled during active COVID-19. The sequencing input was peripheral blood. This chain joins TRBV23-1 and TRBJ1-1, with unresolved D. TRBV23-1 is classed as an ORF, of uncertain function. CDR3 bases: TGCGCCAGCAGTCAGGAAAGGAGGCTGAACACTGAAGCTTTCTTT. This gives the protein CASSQERRLNTEAFF.